The clone carrying this TCR beta chain was observed at least ten times. Graves' hyperthyroidism was deemed stable given no ophthalmopathy progression within 18 months. Patients between 18 and 65 years old had hyperthyroidism, newly diagnosed and lasting under 2 months. The record originates from a study of T cells in Graves' hyperthyroidism and ophthalmopathy. Whole-study context: Peripheral blood was taken when the disease was first diagnosed, before any treatment began.

Researchers took RNA transcripts and amplified the TCR beta CDR3 regions from them. The study used the HTBI primer set for a first-round RT-PCR of the TCR CDR3. MiXCR was run by TCRdb on the multiplex PCR reads, yielding one entry per CDR3 protein. The table has approximately 100,000 distinct CDR3 sequences, 45% to 50% seen once. The CDR3 extends over 13 amino acids. CDR1 is LGHNA, CDR2 YSLEER, per germline. Trimming took 7 bases from V and 0 from J, leaving 9 bases between them. This clonotype was sampled from a man aged 40-50 years with Graves' hyperthyroidism. Source material: blood. This chain uses TRBV4-3 with TRBJ1-1; D not certain. For the CDR3, the DNA is TGCGCCAGCACGAAAAGCCTGAACACTGAAGCTTTCTTT. Translated, it gives CASTKSLNTEAFF.